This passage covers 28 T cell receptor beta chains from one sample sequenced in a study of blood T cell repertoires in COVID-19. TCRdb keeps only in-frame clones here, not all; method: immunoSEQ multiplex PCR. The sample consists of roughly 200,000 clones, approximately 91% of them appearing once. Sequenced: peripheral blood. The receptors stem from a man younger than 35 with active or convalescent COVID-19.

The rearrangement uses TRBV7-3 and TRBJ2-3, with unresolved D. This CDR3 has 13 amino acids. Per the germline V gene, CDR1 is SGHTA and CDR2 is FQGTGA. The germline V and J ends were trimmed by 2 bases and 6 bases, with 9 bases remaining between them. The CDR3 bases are TGTGCCAGCAGCTTACAGGCCCCGGATACGCAGTATTTT. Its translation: CASSLQAPDTQYF.

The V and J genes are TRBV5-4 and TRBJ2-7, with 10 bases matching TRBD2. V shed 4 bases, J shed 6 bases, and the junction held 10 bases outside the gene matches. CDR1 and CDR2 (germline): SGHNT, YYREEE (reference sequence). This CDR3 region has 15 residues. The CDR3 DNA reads TGTGCCAGCAGCGGTGAACTAGCGGGATCAGGCGAGCAGTACTTC. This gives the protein CASSGELAGSGEQYF.

CDR3 sequence: CASSKVAKGGYEQYF. CDR3 bases: TGTGCCAGCAGCAAAGTAGCCAAGGGGGGGTACGAGCAGTACTTC. This rearrangement joins TRBV21-1 to TRBJ2-7; no check of the table's D call, TRBD2, against the DNA was made. TRBV21-1 is noted as a pseudogene. The CDR3 consists of 15 residues.

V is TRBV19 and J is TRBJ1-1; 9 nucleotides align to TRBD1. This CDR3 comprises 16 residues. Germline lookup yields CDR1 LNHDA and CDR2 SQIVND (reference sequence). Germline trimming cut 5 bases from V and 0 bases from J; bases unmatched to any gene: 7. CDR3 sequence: CASSQRTGGLNTEAFF. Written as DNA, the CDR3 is TGTGCCAGTAGTCAAAGAACAGGGGGCCTGAACACTGAAGCTTTCTTT. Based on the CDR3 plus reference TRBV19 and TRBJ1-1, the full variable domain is DGGITQSPKYLFRKEGQNVTLSCEQNLNHDAMYWYRQDPGQGLRLIYYSQIVNDFQKGDIAEGYSVSREKKESFPLTVTSAQKNPTAFYLCASSQRTGGLNTEAFFGQGTRLTVV.

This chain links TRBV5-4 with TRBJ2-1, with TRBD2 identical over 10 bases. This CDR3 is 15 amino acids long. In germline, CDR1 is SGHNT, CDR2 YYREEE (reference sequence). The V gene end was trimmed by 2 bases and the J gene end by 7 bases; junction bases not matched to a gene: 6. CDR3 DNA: TGTGCCAGCAGCTTCGGTGGGACTAGCGCGAATGAGCAGTTCTTC. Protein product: CASSFGGTSANEQFF.

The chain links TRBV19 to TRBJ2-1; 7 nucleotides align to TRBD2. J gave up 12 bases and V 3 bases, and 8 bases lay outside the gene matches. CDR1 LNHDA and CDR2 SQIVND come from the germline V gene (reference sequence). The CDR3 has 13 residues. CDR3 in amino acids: CASSIGEGFGQFF. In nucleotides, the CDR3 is TGTGCCAGTAGTATCGGGGAGGGGTTTGGGCAGTTCTTC. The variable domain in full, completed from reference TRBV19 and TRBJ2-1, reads DGGITQSPKYLFRKEGQNVTLSCEQNLNHDAMYWYRQDPGQGLRLIYYSQIVNDFQKGDIAEGYSVSREKKESFPLTVTSAQKNPTAFYLCASSIGEGFGQFFGPGTRLTVL.

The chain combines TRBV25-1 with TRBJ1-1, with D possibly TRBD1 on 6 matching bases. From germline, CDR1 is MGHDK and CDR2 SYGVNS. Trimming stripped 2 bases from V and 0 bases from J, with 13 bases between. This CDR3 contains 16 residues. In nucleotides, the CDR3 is TGTGCCAGCAGTGAAATGGGGGGGGCGATGAACACTGAAGCTTTCTTT. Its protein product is CASSEMGGAMNTEAFF.

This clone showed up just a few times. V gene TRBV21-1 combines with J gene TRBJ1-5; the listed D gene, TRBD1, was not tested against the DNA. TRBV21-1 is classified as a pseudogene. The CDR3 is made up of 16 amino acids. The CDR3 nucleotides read TGTGCCAGCAGCAAAGGGGCAGGGTTAGTGTTCCAGCCCCAGCATTTT. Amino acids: CASSKGAGLVFQPQHF.

CDR3 amino acids: CASSPPRGAVNEQFF. DNA of the CDR3: TGTGCCAGCAGCCCGCCTCGGGGGGCCGTCAATGAGCAGTTCTTC. This chain joins TRBV9 and TRBJ2-1, with D tentatively TRBD2 (7 bases). The CDR3 extends over 15 amino acids. Per the germline V gene, CDR1 is SGDLS and CDR2 is YYNGEE. Trimming took 4 bases from V and 6 from J, leaving 17 bases between them.

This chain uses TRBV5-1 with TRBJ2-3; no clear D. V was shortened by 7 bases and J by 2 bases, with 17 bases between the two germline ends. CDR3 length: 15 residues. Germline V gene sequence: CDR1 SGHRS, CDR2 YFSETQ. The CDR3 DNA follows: TGCGCCAGCCGACTTCAACCGGCTGACACAGATACGCAGTATTTT. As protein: CASRLQPADTDTQYF.

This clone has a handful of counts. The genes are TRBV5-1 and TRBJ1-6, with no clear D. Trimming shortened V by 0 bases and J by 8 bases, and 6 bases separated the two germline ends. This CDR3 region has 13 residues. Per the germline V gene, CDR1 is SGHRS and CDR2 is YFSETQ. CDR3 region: CASSLGQDSPLHF. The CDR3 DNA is TGCGCCAGCAGCTTGGGGCAGGATTCACCCCTCCACTTT.

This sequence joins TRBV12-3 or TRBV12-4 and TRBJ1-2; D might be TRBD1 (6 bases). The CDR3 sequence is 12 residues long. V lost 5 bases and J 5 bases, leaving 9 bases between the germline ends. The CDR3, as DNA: TGTGCCAGCAGTGACAGGATGTATGGCTACACCTTC. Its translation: CASSDRMYGYTF.

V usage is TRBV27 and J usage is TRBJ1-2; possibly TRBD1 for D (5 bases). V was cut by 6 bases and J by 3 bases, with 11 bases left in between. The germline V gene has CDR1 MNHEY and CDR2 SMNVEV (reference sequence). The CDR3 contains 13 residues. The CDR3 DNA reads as TGTGCCAGCAGGAATCCAGGGTACTATGGCTACACCTTC. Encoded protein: CASRNPGYYGYTF.

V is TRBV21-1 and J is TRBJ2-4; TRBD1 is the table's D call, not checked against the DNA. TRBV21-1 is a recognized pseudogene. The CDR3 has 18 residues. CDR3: CASSKARVDPRSKNIQYF. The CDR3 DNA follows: TGTGCCAGCAGCAAGGCCAGGGTAGACCCCAGATCCAAAAACATTCAGTACTTC.

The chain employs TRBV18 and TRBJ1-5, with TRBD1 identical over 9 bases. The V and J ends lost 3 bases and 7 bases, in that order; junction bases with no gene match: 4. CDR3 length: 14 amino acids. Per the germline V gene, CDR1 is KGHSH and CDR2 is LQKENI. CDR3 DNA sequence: TGTGCCAGCTCACCCGGGACAGGGAAACAGCCCCAGCATTTT. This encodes CASSPGTGKQPQHF. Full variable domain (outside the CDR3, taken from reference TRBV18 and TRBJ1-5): NAGVMQNPRHLVRRRGQEARLRCSPMKGHSHVYWYRQLPEEGLKFMVYLQKENIIDESGMPKERFSAEFPKEGPSILRIQQVVRGDSAAYFCASSPGTGKQPQHFGDGTRLSIL.

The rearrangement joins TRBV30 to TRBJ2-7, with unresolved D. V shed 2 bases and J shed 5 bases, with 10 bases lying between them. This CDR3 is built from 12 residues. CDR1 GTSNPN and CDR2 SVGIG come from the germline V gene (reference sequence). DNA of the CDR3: TGTGCCTGGAGTCCCGGAGTGGACGAGCAGTACTTC. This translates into CAWSPGVDEQYF.

The CDR3 region is CASSSINTIYF. The CDR3 DNA follows: TGTGCCAGCAGTTCAATTAACACCATATATTTT. The genes are TRBV12-3 or TRBV12-4 and TRBJ1-3; no definite D call. V gave up 4 bases and J gave up 7 bases, with 5 bases separating them. This CDR3 has 11 residues.

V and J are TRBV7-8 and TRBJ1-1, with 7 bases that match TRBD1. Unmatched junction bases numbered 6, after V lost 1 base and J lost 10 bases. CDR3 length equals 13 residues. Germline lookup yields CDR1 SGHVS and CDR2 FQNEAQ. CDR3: CASSLGGGSLAFF. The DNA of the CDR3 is TGTGCCAGCAGCTTAGGAGGGGGCAGTTTAGCTTTCTTT. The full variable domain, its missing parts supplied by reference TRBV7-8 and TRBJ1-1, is GAGVSQSPRYKVAKRGQDVALRCDPISGHVSLFWYQQALGQGPEFLTYFQNEAQLDKSGLPSDRFFAERPEGSVSTLKIQRTQQEDSAVYLCASSLGGGSLAFFGQGTRLTVV.

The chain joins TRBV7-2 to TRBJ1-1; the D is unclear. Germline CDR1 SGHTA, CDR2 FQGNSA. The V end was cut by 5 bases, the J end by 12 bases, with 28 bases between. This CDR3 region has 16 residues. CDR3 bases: TGTGCCAGCAGCCGCTTCCTTCGGGGAGGCCGGGATGTGACTTTCTTT. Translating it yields CASSRFLRGGRDVTFF.

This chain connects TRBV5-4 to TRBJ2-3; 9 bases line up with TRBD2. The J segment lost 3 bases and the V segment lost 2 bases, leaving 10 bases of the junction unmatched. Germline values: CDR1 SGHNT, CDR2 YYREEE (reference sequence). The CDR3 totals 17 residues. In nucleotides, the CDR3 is TGTGCCAGCAGCTTCGGAGGACTAGCGAGACTTACAGATACGCAGTATTTT. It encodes CASSFGGLARLTDTQYF.

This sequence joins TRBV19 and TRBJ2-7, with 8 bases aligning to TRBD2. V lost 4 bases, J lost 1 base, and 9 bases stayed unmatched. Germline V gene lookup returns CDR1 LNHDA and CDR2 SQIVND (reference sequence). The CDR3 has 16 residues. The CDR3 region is CASSRTSSRTSYEQYF. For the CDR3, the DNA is TGTGCCAGTAGTAGGACTAGCTCAAGAACGTCCTACGAGCAGTACTTC.

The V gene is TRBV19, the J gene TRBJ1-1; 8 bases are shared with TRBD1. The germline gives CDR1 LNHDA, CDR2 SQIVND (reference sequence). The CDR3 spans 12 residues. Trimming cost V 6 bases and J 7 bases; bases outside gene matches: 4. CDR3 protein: CASRWDRSEAFF. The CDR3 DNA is TGTGCCAGTAGGTGGGACAGGAGTGAAGCTTTCTTT. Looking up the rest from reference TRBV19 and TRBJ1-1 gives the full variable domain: DGGITQSPKYLFRKEGQNVTLSCEQNLNHDAMYWYRQDPGQGLRLIYYSQIVNDFQKGDIAEGYSVSREKKESFPLTVTSAQKNPTAFYLCASRWDRSEAFFGQGTRLTVV.

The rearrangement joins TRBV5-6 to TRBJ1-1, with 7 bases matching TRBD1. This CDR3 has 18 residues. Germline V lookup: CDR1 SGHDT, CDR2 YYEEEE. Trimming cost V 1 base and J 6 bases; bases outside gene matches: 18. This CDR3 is CASSLTTGLSSGRSEAFF. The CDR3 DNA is TGTGCCAGCAGCTTGACGACAGGGTTATCATCTGGGCGCTCTGAAGCTTTCTTT.

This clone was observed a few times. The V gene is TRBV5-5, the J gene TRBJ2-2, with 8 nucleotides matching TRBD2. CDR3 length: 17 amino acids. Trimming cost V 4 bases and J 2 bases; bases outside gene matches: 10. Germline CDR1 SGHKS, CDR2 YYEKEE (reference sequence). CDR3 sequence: CASSRTGGTSNTGELFF. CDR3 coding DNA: TGTGCCAGCAGCAGAACCGGTGGGACTAGTAACACCGGGGAGCTGTTTTTT. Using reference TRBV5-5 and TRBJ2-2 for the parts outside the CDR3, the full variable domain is DAGVTQSPTHLIKTRGQQVTLRCSPISGHKSVSWYQQVLGQGPQFIFQYYEKEERGRGNFPDRFSARQFPNYSSELNVNALLLGDSALYLCASSRTGGTSNTGELFFGEGSRLTVL.

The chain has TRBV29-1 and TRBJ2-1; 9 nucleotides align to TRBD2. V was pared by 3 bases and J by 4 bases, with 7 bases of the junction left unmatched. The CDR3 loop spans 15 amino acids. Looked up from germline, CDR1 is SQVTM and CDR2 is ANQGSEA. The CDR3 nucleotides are TGCAGCGTTGATGGGCCTAGCGGGGATTACAATGAGCAGTTCTTC. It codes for CSVDGPSGDYNEQFF.

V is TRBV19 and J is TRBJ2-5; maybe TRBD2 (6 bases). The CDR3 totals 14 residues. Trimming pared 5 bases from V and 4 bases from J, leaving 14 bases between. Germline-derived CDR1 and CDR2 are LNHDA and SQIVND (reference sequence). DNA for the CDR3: TGTGCCAGTAGTCCCCCGGGACTGGGAGAGACCCAGTACTTC. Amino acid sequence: CASSPPGLGETQYF.

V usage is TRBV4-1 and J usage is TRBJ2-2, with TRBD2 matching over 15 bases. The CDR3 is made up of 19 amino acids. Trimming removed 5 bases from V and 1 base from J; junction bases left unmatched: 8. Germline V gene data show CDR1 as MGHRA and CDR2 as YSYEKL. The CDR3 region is CASSIRGLAGGGNTGELFF. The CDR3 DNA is TGCGCCAGCAGCATACGGGGACTAGCGGGGGGCGGGAACACCGGGGAGCTGTTTTTT.

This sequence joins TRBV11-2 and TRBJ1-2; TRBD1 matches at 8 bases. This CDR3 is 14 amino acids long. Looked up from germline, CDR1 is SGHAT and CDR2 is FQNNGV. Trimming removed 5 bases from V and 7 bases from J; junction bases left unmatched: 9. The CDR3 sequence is CASSPNRGYVGYTF. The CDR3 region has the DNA TGTGCCAGCAGCCCGAACAGGGGGTACGTTGGCTACACCTTC.